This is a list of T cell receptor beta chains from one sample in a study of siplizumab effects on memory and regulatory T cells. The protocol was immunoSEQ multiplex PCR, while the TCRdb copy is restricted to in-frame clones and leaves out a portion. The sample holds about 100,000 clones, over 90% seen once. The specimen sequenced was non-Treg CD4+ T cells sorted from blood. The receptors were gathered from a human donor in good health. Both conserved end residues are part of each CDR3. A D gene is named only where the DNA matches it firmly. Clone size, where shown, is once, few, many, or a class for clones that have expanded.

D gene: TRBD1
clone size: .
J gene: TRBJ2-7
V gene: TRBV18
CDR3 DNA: TGTGCCAGCTCACCGGCGGGACAGGGGGGCTACGAGCAGTACTTC
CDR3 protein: CASSPAGQGGYEQYF

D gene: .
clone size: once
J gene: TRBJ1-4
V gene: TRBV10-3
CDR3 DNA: TGTGCCATCAGTGATATACAGGGAAACGAAAAACTGTTTTTT
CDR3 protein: CAISDIQGNEKLFF

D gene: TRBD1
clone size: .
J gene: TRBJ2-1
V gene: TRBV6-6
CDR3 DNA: TGTGCCAGCGGGATGCCGGGACAGGGGTACAATGAGCAGTTCTTC
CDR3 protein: CASGMPGQGYNEQFF

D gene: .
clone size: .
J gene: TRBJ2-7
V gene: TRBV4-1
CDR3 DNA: TGCGCCAGCAGCCAGCCCGGGAAAAACTACGAGCAGTACTTC
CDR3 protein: CASSQPGKNYEQYF

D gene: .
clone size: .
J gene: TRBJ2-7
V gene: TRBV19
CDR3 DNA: TGTGCCAGTAGTTCAGATACTACAGGCTCGACCTACGAGCAGTACTTC
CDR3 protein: CASSSDTTGSTYEQYF

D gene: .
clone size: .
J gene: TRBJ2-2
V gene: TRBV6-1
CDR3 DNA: TGTGCCAGCAGTTACATCGGGGAGCTGTTTTTT
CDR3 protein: CASSYIGELFF

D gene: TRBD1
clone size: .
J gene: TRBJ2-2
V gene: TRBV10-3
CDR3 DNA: TGTGCCATCAGTGAGTCGGTTTCAGGGGGCACCGGGGAGCTGTTTTTT
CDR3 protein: CAISESVSGGTGELFF

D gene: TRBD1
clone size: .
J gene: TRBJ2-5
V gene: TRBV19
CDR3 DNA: TGTGCCAGTAGCCCCACGGGACAGCCCCAAGAGACCCAGTACTTC
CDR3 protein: CASSPTGQPQETQYF

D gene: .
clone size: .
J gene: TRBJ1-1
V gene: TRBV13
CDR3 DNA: TGTGCCAGCAGCCCCCCGAAGCCACAGGGAGGGGGCACTGAAGCTTTCTTT
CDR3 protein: CASSPPKPQGGGTEAFF

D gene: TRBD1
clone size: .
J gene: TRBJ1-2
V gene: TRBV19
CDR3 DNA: TGTGCCAGTAACAGGGGTTCGGATGGCTACACCTTC
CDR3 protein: CASNRGSDGYTF

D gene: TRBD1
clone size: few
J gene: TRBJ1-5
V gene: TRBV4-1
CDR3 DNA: TGCGCCAGCAGCCAACTGGGACAGGCCAATCAGCCCCAGCATTTT
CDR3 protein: CASSQLGQANQPQHF